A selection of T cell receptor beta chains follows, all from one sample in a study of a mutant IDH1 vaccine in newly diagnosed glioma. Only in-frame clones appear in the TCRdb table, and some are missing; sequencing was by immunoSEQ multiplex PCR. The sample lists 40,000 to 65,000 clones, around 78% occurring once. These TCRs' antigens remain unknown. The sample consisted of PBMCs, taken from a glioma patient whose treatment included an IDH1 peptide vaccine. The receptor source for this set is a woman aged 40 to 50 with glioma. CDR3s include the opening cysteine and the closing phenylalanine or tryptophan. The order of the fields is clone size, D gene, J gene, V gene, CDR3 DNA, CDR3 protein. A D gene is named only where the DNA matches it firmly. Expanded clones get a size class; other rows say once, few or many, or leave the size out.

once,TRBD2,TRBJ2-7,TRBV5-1,TGCGCCAGCAGAAGAACAGCGGGGGGCCTTAGCTCCTACGAGCAGTACTTC,CASRRTAGGLSSYEQYF
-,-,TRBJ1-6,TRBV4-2,TGTGCCAGCAGCCAAGATAGGCCAGGGAATTATTCACCCCTCCACTTT,CASSQDRPGNYSPLHF
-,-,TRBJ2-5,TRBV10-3,TGTGCCATCAGTGAGTCCCAGGGGGGGACCCAGTACTTC,CAISESQGGTQYF
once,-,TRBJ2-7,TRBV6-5,TGTGCCAGCAGTTCGACTGGACCCTACGAGCAGTACTTC,CASSSTGPYEQYF
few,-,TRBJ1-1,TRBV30,TGTGCCTGGAGTACCCCCGGCGCCCAGCGGGACACTGAAGCTTTCTTT,CAWSTPGAQRDTEAFF
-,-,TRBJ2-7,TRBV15,TGTGCCACCAGCAGAGATCTCTCGGACGAGCAGTACTTC,CATSRDLSDEQYF
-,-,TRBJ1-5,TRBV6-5,TGTGCCAGCAGTTACTCACGGGGGCTCAATCAGCCCCAGCATTTT,CASSYSRGLNQPQHF
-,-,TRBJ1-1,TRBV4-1,TGCGCCAGCAGCCAGGTCCAGGGGACCATGAACACTGAAGCTTTCTTT,CASSQVQGTMNTEAFF
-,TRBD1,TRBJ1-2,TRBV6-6,TGTGCCAGCAGCCTCCGGGGAGGGGGCGAGGGCTACACCTTC,CASSLRGGGEGYTF
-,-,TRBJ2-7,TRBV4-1,TGCGCCAGCAGCCAAGATGAGGCAGGAAACGAGCAGTACTTC,CASSQDEAGNEQYF
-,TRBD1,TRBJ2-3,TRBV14,TGTGCCAGCAGCCGGACAGGGCCCTTCAGAGATACGCAGTATTTT,CASSRTGPFRDTQYF
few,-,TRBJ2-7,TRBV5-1,TGCGCCAGCACCTGGACCCTGGCAGCAAACTACGAGCAGTACTTC,CASTWTLAANYEQYF
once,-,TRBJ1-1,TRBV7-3,TGTGCCAGCAGCCTGACGGGCACTGAAGCTTTCTTT,CASSLTGTEAFF
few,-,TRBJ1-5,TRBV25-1,TGTGCCAGCAGTGAAAATAGGGATGGGCAGCCCCAGCATTTT,CASSENRDGQPQHF
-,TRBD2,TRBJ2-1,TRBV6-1,TGTGCCAGCAGGCTAGCGGGGGGGCACAATGAGCAGTTCTTC,CASRLAGGHNEQFF
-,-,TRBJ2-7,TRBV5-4,TGTGCCAGCAGCGCGGTTGGAGGGGGACAGTACTTC,CASSAVGGGQYF
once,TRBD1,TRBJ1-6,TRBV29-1,TGCAGCGTTGGTGAGGGGGCAGGAAATTCACCCCTCCACTTT,CSVGEGAGNSPLHF
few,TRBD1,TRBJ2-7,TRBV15,TGTGCCACCAGCAGAGGGACAGGGGGCTACTCCTACGAGCAGTACTTC,CATSRGTGGYSYEQYF
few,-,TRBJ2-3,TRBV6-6,TGTGCCAGCAGTTACGGACCGACAGATACGCAGTATTTT,CASSYGPTDTQYF
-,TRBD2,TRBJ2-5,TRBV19,TGTGCCAGTAGCCCGGGACTAGCGGGGATTCAGTACTTC,CASSPGLAGIQYF
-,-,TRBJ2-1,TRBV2,TGTGCCAGCAACCTAGCTGGGGCTAAGCAGTTCTTC,CASNLAGAKQFF
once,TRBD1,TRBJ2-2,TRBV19,TGTGCCAGTATCCCTAGTGGGACAGGAAACACCGGGGAGCTGTTTTTT,CASIPSGTGNTGELFF
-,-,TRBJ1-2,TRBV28,TGTGCCAGCAGTTCCGAAGGGGCAGACTATGGCTACACCTTC,CASSSEGADYGYTF
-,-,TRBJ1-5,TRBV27,TGTGCCAGCAGTTTATTTGCGTTGGGGTCAGGGGCAGGAAGCAATCAGCCCCAGCATTTT,CASSLFALGSGAGSNQPQHF
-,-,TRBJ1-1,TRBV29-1,TGCAGCGATGACACTATGAACACTGAAGCTTTCTTT,CSDDTMNTEAFF
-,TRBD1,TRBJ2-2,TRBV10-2,TGCGCCAGCACCCCGGACAGGGACACCGGGGAGCTGTTTTTT,CASTPDRDTGELFF
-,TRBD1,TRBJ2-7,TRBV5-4,TGTGCCAGCAGCTTTCAGTGGACAGGCGTCGAGCAGTACTTC,CASSFQWTGVEQYF
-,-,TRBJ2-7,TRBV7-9,TGTGCCAGCAGCTCAAGACAGGGAGGCGAGCAGTACTTC,CASSSRQGGEQYF
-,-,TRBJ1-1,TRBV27,TGTGCCAGCGGGGGGAGGTTCCCTGAAGCTTTCTTT,CASGGRFPEAFF
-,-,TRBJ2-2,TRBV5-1,TGCGCCAGCAGCTTGAGCACCGGGGAGCTGTTTTTT,CASSLSTGELFF
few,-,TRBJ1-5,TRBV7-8,TGTGCCAGCAGCGAGGGTGTTCATCAGCCCCAGCATTTT,CASSEGVHQPQHF
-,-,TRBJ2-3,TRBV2,TGTGCCAGCAGTCTCGGGGTCGGGGTAGGTACGCAGTATTTT,CASSLGVGVGTQYF
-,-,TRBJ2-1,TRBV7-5,TGTGCCAGCAGCTCGGACTTCTACAATGAGCAGTTCTTC,CASSSDFYNEQFF
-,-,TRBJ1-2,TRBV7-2,TGTGCCAGCAGCTTAGACCAGGGATATGGCTACACCTTC,CASSLDQGYGYTF
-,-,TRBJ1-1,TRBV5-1,TGCGCCAGCCGACCAGGGGTCGACACTGAAGCTTTCTTT,CASRPGVDTEAFF
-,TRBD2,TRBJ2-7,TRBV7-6,TGTGCCAGCAGCCGGCCCGGGGGGGGCTCCTACGAGCAGTACTTC,CASSRPGGGSYEQYF
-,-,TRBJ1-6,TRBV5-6,TGTGCCAGCGAGGAATCCTATAATTCACCCCTCCACTTT,CASEESYNSPLHF
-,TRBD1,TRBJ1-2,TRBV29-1,TGCAGCGTTGAAGATAGCAGGGGGGATGGCTACACCTTC,CSVEDSRGDGYTF
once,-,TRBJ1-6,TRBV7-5,TGTGCCAGAAGCTCGATGGGGTTTGGGTCCTATAATTCACCCCTCCACTTT,CARSSMGFGSYNSPLHF
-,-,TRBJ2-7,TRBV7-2,TGTGCCAGCAGCCCCCAAGGAGCCAACGAGCAGTACTTC,CASSPQGANEQYF
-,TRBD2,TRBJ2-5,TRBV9,TGTGCCAGCAGCTCGCCGGGGCGGGGGGGCGTGGAGACCCAGTACTTC,CASSSPGRGGVETQYF